The clone carrying this T cell receptor beta chain was counted at least ten times. The data derive from a study of read filtering for tumor transcriptome and immune sequencing. Molecular barcoded adaptors covering alpha/delta and beta/gamma chains were used on approximately 400 ng RNA. From the reads, TCRdb called clonotypes with MiXCR, one entry per CDR3 protein. The table has 40,000 or so distinct CDR3 sequences, roughly 13% seen once. The receptor was isolated from a donor aged 40 or over with multiple myeloma. Sequencing was carried out using a population of CD138-negative cells sorted from bone marrow.

The chain's CDR3 is CAWSVRAGDPAGVYNEQFF. The CDR3 nucleotides are TGTGCCTGGAGTGTACGGGCAGGGGATCCAGCGGGAGTTTACAATGAGCAGTTCTTC. V usage is TRBV30 and J usage is TRBJ2-1, with 8 bases identical to TRBD2. The V segment lost 0 bases and the J segment 4 bases; nucleotides outside the gene matches: 17. The CDR3 is made up of 19 amino acids. CDR1 and CDR2 from the germline V gene are GTSNPN and SVGIG (reference sequence).